This TCR beta chain was observed in a study of OX40 agonist ivuxolimab in advanced cancers. Study context: Having had anti-PD-1, anti-PD-L1 or anti-CTLA-4 therapy before was allowed, and more than 35% had some.

Turning to this clone: Its antigen remains unidentified.

Autoimmune disease history or systemic immunosuppression led to patients being barred. Study findings and constraints: It was also the case that some nonresponders had low normalized T-cell clonal expansion. Averaging showed that CD8+ T cells had more expanded clones than CD4+ did.

Germline CDR1 is SGHNT and CDR2 is YYREEE (reference sequence). The CDR3 length is 15 residues. V gave up 1 base and J gave up 0 bases, with 11 bases separating them. The table came from immunoSEQ multiplex PCR; TCRdb's copy has only in-frame clones and leaves some out. Of tens of thousands of clones detected, approximately 78% appear once; the ten largest clones hold roughly 0.66%. V gene TRBV5-4 combines with J gene TRBJ2-7; tentatively, D is TRBD1 (6 bases). The material sequenced was CD4+ or CD8+ T cells sorted from blood, taken in a trial of the OX40 agonist ivuxolimab. The source is an adult with an advanced solid tumor such as melanoma, head and neck, liver or kidney cancer. CDR3 nucleotides: TGTGCCAGCAGCTTGTTAGGACAGAGCTCCTACGAGCAGTACTTC. This encodes CASSLLGQSSYEQYF.